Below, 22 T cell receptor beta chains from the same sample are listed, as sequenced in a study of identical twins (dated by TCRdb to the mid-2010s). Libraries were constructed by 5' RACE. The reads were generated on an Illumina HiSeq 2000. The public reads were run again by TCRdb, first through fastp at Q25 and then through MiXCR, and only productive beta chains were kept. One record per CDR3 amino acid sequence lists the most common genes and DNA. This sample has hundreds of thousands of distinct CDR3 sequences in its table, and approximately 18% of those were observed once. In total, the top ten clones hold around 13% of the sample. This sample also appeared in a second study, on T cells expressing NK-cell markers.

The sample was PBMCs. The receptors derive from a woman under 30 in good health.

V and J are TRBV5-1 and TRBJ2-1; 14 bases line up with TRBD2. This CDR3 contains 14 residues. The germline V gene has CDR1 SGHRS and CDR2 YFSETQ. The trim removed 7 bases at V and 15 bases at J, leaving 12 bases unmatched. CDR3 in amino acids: CASRPGLAGALLFF. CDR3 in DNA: TGCGCCAGCCGACCGGGACTAGCGGGAGCATTACTGTTCTTC.

The CDR3 protein is CASLAEPSYNEQFF. The CDR3 coding sequence is TGTGCCAGTTTAGCGGAACCTTCCTACAATGAGCAGTTCTTC. This rearrangement joins TRBV2 to TRBJ2-1; possible D gene TRBD2, 6 bases. The CDR3 runs 14 residues. The germline V gene has CDR1 SNHLY and CDR2 FYNNEI. The ends were cut back, 9 bases at V and 1 base at J, with 13 bases in the middle.

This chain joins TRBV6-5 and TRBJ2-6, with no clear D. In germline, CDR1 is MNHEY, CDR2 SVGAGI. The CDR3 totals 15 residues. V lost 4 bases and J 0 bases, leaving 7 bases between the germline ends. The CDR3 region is CASSSPHSGANVLTF. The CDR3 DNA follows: TGTGCCAGCAGTTCCCCCCACTCTGGGGCCAACGTCCTGACTTTC.

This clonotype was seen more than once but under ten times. For the CDR3, the DNA is TGCGCCAGCAGCCTTTACGATTCGAACACTGAAGCTTTCTTT. It translates to CASSLYDSNTEAFF. This sequence joins TRBV4-3 and TRBJ1-1; D not resolved. Per germline, CDR1 LGHNA and CDR2 YSLEER. The CDR3 loop spans 14 amino acids. V lost 4 bases to trimming and J lost 1 base, with 10 bases between them.

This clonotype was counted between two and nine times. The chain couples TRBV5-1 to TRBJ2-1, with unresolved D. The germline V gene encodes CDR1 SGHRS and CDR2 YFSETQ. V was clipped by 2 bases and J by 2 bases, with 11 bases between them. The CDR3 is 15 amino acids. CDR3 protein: CASSLVADAYNEQFF. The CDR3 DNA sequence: TGCGCCAGCAGCTTAGTGGCGGACGCCTACAATGAGCAGTTCTTC. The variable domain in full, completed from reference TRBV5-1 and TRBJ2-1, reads KAGVTQTPRYLIKTRGQQVTLSCSPISGHRSVSWYQQTPGQGLQFLFEYFSETQRNKGNFPGRFSGRQFSNSRSEMNVSTLELGDSALYLCASSLVADAYNEQFFGPGTRLTVL.

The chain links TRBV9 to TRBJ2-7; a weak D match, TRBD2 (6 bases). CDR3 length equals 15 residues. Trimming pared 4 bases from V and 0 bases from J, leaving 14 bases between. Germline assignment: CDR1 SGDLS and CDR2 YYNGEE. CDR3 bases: TGTGCCAGCAGCTTCCGGGACTTGGCCTCCTACGAGCAGTACTTC. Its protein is CASSFRDLASYEQYF.

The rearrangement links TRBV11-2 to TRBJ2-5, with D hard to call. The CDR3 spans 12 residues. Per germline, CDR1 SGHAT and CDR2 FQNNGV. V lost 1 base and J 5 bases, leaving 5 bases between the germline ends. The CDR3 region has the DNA TGTGCCAGCAGCTTAGCTAAGGAGACCCAGTACTTC. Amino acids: CASSLAKETQYF.

CDR3 DNA: TGCAGCGTTGAAGATGGCAGGGCCGAGCAGTACTTC. Translated, it gives CSVEDGRAEQYF. The rearrangement uses TRBV29-1 and TRBJ2-7; a possible D gene is TRBD1 (5 bases). V lost 0 bases and J 6 bases, leaving 9 bases between the germline ends. Germline V lookup: CDR1 SQVTM, CDR2 ANQGSEA. This CDR3 has 12 residues.

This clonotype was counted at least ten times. CDR3 in DNA: TGTGCCAGCAGTTTAGTTGCCAATGAGCAGTTCTTC. It codes for CASSLVANEQFF. The chain recombines TRBV12-3 or TRBV12-4 with TRBJ2-1, with D unresolved. Trimming pared 1 base from V and 6 bases from J, leaving 4 bases between. This CDR3 is 12 amino acids long.

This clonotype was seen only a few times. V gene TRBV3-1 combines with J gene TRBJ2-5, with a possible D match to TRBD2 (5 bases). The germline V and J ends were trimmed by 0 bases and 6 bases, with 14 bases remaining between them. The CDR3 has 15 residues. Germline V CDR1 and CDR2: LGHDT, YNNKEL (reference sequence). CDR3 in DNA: TGTGCCAGCAGCCAAGATGGACTCCTAGGTCAGACCCAGTACTTC. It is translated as CASSQDGLLGQTQYF.

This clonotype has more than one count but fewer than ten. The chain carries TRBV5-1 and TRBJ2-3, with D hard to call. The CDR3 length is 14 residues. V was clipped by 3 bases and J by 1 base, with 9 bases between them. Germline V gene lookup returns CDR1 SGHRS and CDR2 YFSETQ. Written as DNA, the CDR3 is TGCGCCAGCAGCTCGACCCAAGGCACAGATACGCAGTATTTT. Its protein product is CASSSTQGTDTQYF.

CDR3 protein: CSASEPGLEKDEQFF. The CDR3 DNA reads as TGCAGTGCTAGTGAACCGGGACTAGAGAAGGATGAGCAGTTCTTC. V is TRBV20-1 and J is TRBJ2-1, with TRBD2 identical over 8 bases. The CDR3 runs 15 residues. Unmatched junction bases numbered 12, after V lost 3 bases and J lost 8 bases. Per the germline V gene, CDR1 is DFQATT and CDR2 is SNEGSKA (reference sequence).

CDR3 amino acids: CASSQVARMNTEAFF. The CDR3 nucleotides are TGCGCCAGCAGCCAAGTTGCACGGATGAACACTGAAGCTTTCTTT. The V call is TRBV4-3, the J call TRBJ1-1; D remains ambiguous. Germline V gene lookup returns CDR1 LGHNA and CDR2 YSLEER. The V end lost 1 base, the J end lost 0 bases, and 9 bases lay between the germline ends. The CDR3 totals 15 residues.

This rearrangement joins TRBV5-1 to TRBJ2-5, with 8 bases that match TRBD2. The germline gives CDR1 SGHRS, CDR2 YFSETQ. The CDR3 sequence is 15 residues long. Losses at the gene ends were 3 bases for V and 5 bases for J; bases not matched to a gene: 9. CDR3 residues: CASSSTVGGGETQYF. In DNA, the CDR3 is TGCGCCAGCAGCTCAACGGTCGGCGGGGGGGAGACCCAGTACTTC.

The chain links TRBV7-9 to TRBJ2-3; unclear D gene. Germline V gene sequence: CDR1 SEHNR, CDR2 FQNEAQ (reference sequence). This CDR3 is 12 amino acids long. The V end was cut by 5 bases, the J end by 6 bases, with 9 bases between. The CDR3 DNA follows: TGTGCCAGCAGCGGCGCACGGGATACGCAGTATTTT. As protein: CASSGARDTQYF.

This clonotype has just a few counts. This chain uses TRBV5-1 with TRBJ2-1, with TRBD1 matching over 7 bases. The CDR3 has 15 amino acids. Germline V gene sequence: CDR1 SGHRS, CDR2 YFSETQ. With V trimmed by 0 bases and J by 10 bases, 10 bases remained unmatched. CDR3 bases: TGCGCCAGCAGCTTGGATGGGAACAGGGGAAACGAGCAGTTCTTC. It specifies CASSLDGNRGNEQFF.

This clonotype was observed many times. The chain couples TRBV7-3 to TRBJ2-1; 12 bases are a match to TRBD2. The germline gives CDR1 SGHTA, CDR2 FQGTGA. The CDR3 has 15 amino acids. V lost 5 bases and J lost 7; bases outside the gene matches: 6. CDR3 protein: CASSPLGLAGNEQFF. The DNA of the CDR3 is TGTGCCAGCAGCCCTCTCGGACTAGCGGGGAATGAGCAGTTCTTC.

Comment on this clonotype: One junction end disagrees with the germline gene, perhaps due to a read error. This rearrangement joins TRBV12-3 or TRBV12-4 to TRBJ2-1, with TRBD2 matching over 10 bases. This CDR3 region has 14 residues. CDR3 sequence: CAISISGRGGEQFF. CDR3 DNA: TGTGCCATCAGTATAAGCGGGAGGGGAGGTGAGCAGTTCTTC.

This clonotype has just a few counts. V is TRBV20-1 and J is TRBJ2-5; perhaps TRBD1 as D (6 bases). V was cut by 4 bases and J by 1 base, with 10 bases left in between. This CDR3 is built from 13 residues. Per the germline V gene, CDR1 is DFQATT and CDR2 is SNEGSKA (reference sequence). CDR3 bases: TGCAGTGCTATGGTGGGGGCCCAAGAGACCCAGTACTTC. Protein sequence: CSAMVGAQETQYF.

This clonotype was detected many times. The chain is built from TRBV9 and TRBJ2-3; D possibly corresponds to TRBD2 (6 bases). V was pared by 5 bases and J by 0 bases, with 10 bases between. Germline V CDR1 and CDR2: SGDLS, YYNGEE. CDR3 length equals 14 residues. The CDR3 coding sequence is TGTGCCAGCAGTGTGGAGGGGAGCACAGATACGCAGTATTTT. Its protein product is CASSVEGSTDTQYF.

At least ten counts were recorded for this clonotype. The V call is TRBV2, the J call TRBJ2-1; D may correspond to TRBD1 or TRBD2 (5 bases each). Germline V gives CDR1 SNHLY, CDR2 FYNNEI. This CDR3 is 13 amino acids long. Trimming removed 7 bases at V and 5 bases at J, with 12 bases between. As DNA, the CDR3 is TGTGCCAGCATTAGGGGAGTCGACAATGAGCAGTTCTTC. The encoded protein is CASIRGVDNEQFF. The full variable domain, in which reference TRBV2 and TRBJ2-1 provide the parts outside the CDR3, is EPEVTQTPSHQVTQMGQEVILRCVPISNHLYFYWYRQILGQKVEFLVSFYNNEISEKSEIFDDQFSVERPDGSNFTLKIRSTKLEDSAMYFCASIRGVDNEQFFGPGTRLTVL.

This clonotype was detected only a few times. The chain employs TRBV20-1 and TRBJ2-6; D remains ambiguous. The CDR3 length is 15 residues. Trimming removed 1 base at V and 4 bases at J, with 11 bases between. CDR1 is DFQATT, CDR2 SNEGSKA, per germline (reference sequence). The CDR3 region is CSARVPGLGANVLTF. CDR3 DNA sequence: TGCAGTGCTAGAGTTCCGGGTTTGGGGGCCAACGTCCTGACTTTC.